These T cell receptor beta chains were read from a single sample in a study of T cell changes during pregnancy in multiple sclerosis. Data came from immunoSEQ multiplex PCR; TCRdb stores just in-frame clones and leaves some out. Of 35,000 to 55,000 clones detected, roughly 92% appear once; the ten largest clones hold approximately 2.2%. The input for sequencing was peripheral blood, taken in the third trimester of pregnancy. All receptors come from a female donor with multiple sclerosis, enrolled in a pregnancy study. Both conserved end residues are part of each CDR3. Fields, in order: D gene, V gene, clone size, J gene, CDR3 protein, CDR3 DNA. D genes are given only for firm matches. Clone sizes are given selectively: once, few, many, or a class where the clone is expanded.

D: TRBD2; V: TRBV15; size: -; J: TRBJ2-1; CDR3: CATSGLAGANEQFF; DNA: TGTGCCACCAGCGGTCTAGCGGGAGCCAATGAGCAGTTCTTC
D: -; V: TRBV28; size: -; J: TRBJ1-5; CDR3: CASAKPTGFSNQPQHF; DNA: TGTGCCAGCGCTAAGCCTACAGGCTTTAGCAATCAGCCCCAGCATTTT
D: -; V: TRBV10-3; size: -; J: TRBJ1-2; CDR3: CAISQLARGYTF; DNA: TGTGCCATCAGTCAACTCGCGCGTGGCTACACCTTC
D: TRBD2; V: TRBV15; size: -; J: TRBJ2-1; CDR3: CATSRDRASGHYNEQFF; DNA: TGTGCCACCAGCAGAGATCGGGCTAGCGGGCACTACAATGAGCAGTTCTTC
D: TRBD2; V: TRBV2; size: -; J: TRBJ2-2; CDR3: CASSENTSGIGELFF; DNA: TGTGCCAGCAGCGAAAACACTAGCGGGATTGGGGAGCTGTTTTTT
D: -; V: TRBV19; size: -; J: TRBJ1-4; CDR3: CASSPGTPNEKLFF; DNA: TGTGCCAGTAGTCCCGGGACACCTAATGAAAAACTGTTTTTT
D: TRBD2; V: TRBV11-1; size: -; J: TRBJ2-1; CDR3: CASSRLAGRSYNEQFF; DNA: TGTGCCAGCAGCCGACTAGCGGGAAGGTCCTACAATGAGCAGTTCTTC
D: -; V: TRBV5-6; size: -; J: TRBJ1-2; CDR3: CASSLGRDNGYTF; DNA: TGTGCCAGCAGCTTGGGCAGGGACAATGGCTACACCTTC
D: TRBD2; V: TRBV5-6; size: once; J: TRBJ2-3; CDR3: CASSLHALAGGTDTQYF; DNA: TGTGCCAGCAGCCTTCACGCACTAGCGGGAGGCACAGATACGCAGTATTTT
D: -; V: TRBV7-2; size: -; J: TRBJ2-2; CDR3: CASSPGTTGELFF; DNA: TGTGCCAGCAGCCCTGGGACTACCGGGGAGCTGTTTTTT
D: TRBD2; V: TRBV29-1; size: -; J: TRBJ2-7; CDR3: CSVDGGTSGIYEQYF; DNA: TGCAGCGTTGATGGGGGGACTAGCGGCATATACGAGCAGTACTTC
D: TRBD2; V: TRBV7-9; size: -; J: TRBJ2-1; CDR3: CASSIGGLAGVNNEQFF; DNA: TGTGCCAGCAGCATAGGGGGACTAGCGGGAGTAAACAATGAGCAGTTCTTC
D: -; V: TRBV6-4; size: -; J: TRBJ1-2; CDR3: CARAATGNYGYTF; DNA: TGTGCCAGGGCGGCCACGGGGAACTATGGCTACACCTTC
D: TRBD1; V: TRBV28; size: -; J: TRBJ2-5; CDR3: CASSSAGTGRETQYF; DNA: TGTGCCAGCAGTTCAGCCGGGACAGGGAGGGAGACCCAGTACTTC
D: -; V: TRBV9; size: -; J: TRBJ1-4; CDR3: CASSEQTGYNEKLFF; DNA: TGTGCCAGCAGCGAGCAGACAGGATATAATGAAAAACTGTTTTTT
D: -; V: TRBV7-2; size: -; J: TRBJ1-1; CDR3: CASSFQKNTEAFF; DNA: TGTGCCAGCAGCTTTCAGAAGAACACTGAAGCTTTCTTT
D: TRBD2; V: TRBV29-1; size: -; J: TRBJ2-7; CDR3: CSVEGLAGEPSAYEQYF; DNA: TGCAGCGTTGAAGGGCTAGCGGGGGAACCCTCTGCCTACGAGCAGTACTTC
D: TRBD1; V: TRBV28; size: -; J: TRBJ2-4; CDR3: CASTPLDRGLHIQYF; DNA: TGTGCCAGCACCCCCCTGGACAGGGGATTGCACATTCAGTACTTC
D: TRBD1; V: TRBV2; size: -; J: TRBJ2-7; CDR3: CASGLGQVTYEQYF; DNA: TGTGCCAGCGGTTTGGGACAGGTCACCTACGAGCAGTACTTC
D: -; V: TRBV27; size: few; J: TRBJ1-5; CDR3: CASKVGQGPNQPQHF; DNA: TGTGCCAGCAAGGTGGGTCAGGGGCCCAATCAGCCCCAGCATTTT
D: TRBD2; V: TRBV29-1; size: -; J: TRBJ2-1; CDR3: CSRSSGAGGEQFF; DNA: TGCAGCCGTAGTTCGGGAGCGGGAGGTGAGCAGTTCTTC
D: TRBD1; V: TRBV29-1; size: -; J: TRBJ2-3; CDR3: CSVETGSTDTQYF; DNA: TGCAGCGTTGAGACAGGGAGCACAGATACGCAGTATTTT
D: TRBD2; V: TRBV7-3; size: -; J: TRBJ2-1; CDR3: CASSLAGGEQFF; DNA: TGTGCCAGCAGCCTAGCGGGAGGTGAGCAGTTCTTC
D: -; V: TRBV6-8; size: -; J: TRBJ2-1; CDR3: CAIWTDTYNEQFF; DNA: TGTGCCATCTGGACAGATACCTACAATGAGCAGTTCTTC
D: TRBD2; V: TRBV6-4; size: few; J: TRBJ2-2; CDR3: CASKAGEGDTGELFF; DNA: TGTGCCAGCAAAGCGGGAGAGGGGGACACCGGGGAGCTGTTTTTT
D: TRBD1; V: TRBV11-3; size: -; J: TRBJ2-1; CDR3: CASSLVSGGESVSYNEQFF; DNA: TGTGCCAGCAGCTTAGTTTCAGGGGGCGAGTCGGTGTCCTACAATGAGCAGTTCTTC
D: -; V: TRBV7-9; size: once; J: TRBJ1-1; CDR3: CASSRELGTEAFF; DNA: TGTGCCAGCAGCCGGGAGTTAGGGACTGAAGCTTTCTTT
D: TRBD2; V: TRBV9; size: -; J: TRBJ2-5; CDR3: CASSVASGRQETQYF; DNA: TGTGCCAGCAGCGTAGCTAGCGGGAGGCAAGAGACCCAGTACTTC
D: -; V: TRBV7-9; size: once; J: TRBJ2-7; CDR3: CASSQRGTDRYEQYF; DNA: TGTGCCAGCAGCCAGCGCGGGACGGACCGTTACGAGCAGTACTTC
D: -; V: TRBV12-5; size: -; J: TRBJ2-6; CDR3: CASGFFLRGNFSHPSGANVLTF; DNA: TGTGCTAGTGGTTTTTTTTTAAGAGGGAACTTCTCCCATCCCTCTGGGGCCAACGTCCTGACTTTC
D: TRBD2; V: TRBV12-5; size: -; J: TRBJ2-1; CDR3: CASAQQTRGDEQFF; DNA: TGTGCTAGTGCCCAACAAACTCGGGGGGATGAGCAGTTCTTC
D: -; V: TRBV19; size: -; J: TRBJ1-4; CDR3: CASSPGRPPNEKLFF; DNA: TGTGCCAGTAGCCCGGGAAGGCCCCCAAATGAAAAACTGTTTTTT
D: TRBD1; V: TRBV6-1; size: -; J: TRBJ1-1; CDR3: CASSHRQGEAFF; DNA: TGTGCCAGCAGTCACAGACAGGGCGAAGCTTTCTTT
D: -; V: TRBV6-5; size: -; J: TRBJ1-2; CDR3: CASSRLEKIGYGYTF; DNA: TGTGCCAGCAGTCGCCTCGAGAAGATTGGCTATGGCTACACCTTC
D: -; V: TRBV27; size: once; J: TRBJ2-6; CDR3: CASSMSSGANVLTF; DNA: TGTGCCAGCAGCATGTCCTCTGGGGCCAACGTCCTGACTTTC
D: TRBD1; V: TRBV9; size: -; J: TRBJ2-2; CDR3: CASSLQGLDTGELFF; DNA: TGTGCCAGCAGTTTACAGGGGTTAGACACCGGGGAGCTGTTTTTT
D: -; V: TRBV5-5; size: -; J: TRBJ2-5; CDR3: CASTWASAAVGETQYF; DNA: TGTGCCAGCACTTGGGCTAGCGCCGCGGTGGGAGAGACCCAGTACTTC
D: -; V: TRBV12-5; size: -; J: TRBJ2-7; CDR3: CASGLQLPYEQYF; DNA: TGTGCTAGTGGTTTGCAACTGCCCTACGAGCAGTACTTC
D: TRBD1; V: TRBV7-2; size: -; J: TRBJ1-5; CDR3: CASRGDRASNQPQHF; DNA: TGTGCCAGCAGGGGGGACAGGGCCAGCAATCAGCCCCAGCATTTT
D: TRBD1; V: TRBV7-2; size: -; J: TRBJ1-2; CDR3: CASSPRDSYGYTF; DNA: TGTGCCAGCAGCCCCCGGGACAGCTATGGCTACACCTTC
D: TRBD2; V: TRBV10-3; size: -; J: TRBJ2-1; CDR3: CAISQSTSGNYNEQFF; DNA: TGTGCCATCAGTCAAAGTACTAGCGGGAATTACAATGAGCAGTTCTTC
D: -; V: TRBV21-1; size: -; J: TRBJ1-2; CDR3: CASSKRGKRDYGYTF; DNA: TGTGCCAGCAGCAAAAGAGGCAAGAGGGACTATGGCTACACCTTC
D: -; V: TRBV10-3; size: -; J: TRBJ2-7; CDR3: CAINRENSYEQYF; DNA: TGTGCCATCAACAGGGAAAATTCCTACGAGCAGTACTTC